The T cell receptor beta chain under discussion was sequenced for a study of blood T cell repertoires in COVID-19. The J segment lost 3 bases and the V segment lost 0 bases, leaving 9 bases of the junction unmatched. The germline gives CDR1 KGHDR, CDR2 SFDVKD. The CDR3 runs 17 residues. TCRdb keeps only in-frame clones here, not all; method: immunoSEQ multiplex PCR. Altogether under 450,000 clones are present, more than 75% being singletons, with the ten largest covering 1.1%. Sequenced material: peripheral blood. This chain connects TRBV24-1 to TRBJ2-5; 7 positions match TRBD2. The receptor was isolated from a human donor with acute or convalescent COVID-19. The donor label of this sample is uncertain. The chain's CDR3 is CATSDLLPPGLKETQYF. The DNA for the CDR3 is TGTGCCACCAGTGATTTGCTACCCCCGGGACTAAAAGAGACCCAGTACTTC.